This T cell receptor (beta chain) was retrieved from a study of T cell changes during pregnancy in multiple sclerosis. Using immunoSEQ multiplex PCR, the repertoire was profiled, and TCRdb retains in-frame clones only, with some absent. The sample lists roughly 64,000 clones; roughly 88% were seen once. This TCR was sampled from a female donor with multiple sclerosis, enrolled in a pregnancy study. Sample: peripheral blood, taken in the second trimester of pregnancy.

In nucleotides, the CDR3 is TGTGCCAGCAGTTACAACAGGGGGCCATACGAGCAGTACTTC. Its protein product is CASSYNRGPYEQYF. V and J are TRBV6-6 and TRBJ2-7, with 9 positions matching TRBD1. Per germline, CDR1 MNHNY and CDR2 SVGAGI (reference sequence). V dropped 2 bases and J dropped 4; count of bases not matched to a gene: 3. This CDR3 has 14 residues.